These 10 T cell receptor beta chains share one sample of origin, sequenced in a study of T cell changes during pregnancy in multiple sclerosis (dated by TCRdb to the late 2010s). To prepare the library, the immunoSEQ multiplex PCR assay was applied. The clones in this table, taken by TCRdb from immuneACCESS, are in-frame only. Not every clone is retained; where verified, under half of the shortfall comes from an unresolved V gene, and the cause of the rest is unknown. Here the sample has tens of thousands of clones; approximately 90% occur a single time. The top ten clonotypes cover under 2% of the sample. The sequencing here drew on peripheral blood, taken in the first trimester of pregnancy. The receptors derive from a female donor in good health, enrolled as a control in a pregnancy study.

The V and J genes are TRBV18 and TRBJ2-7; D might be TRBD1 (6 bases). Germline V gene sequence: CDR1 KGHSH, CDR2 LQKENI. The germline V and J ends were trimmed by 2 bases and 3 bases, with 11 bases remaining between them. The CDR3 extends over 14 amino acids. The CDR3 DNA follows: TGTGCCAGCTCACCAGAGACAGGTAGCTACGAGCAGTACTTC. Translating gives CASSPETGSYEQYF.

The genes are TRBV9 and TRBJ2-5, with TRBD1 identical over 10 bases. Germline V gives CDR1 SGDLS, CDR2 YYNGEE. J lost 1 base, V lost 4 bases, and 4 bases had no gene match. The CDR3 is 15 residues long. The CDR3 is CASSIRTGGQETQYF. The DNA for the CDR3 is TGTGCCAGCAGCATCCGGACAGGGGGCCAAGAGACCCAGTACTTC.

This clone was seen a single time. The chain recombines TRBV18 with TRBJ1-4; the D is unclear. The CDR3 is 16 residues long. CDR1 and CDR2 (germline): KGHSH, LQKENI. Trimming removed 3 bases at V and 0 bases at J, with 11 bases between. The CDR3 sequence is CASSPYPQATNEKLFF. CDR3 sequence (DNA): TGTGCCAGCTCACCTTACCCCCAGGCAACTAATGAAAAACTGTTTTTT.

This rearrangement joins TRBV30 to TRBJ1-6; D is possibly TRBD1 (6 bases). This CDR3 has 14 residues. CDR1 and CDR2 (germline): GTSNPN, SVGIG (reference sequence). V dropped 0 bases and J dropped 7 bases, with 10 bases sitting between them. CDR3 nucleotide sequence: TGTGCCTGGAGTGTGGGGGGGCGAAATTCACCCCTCCACTTT. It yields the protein CAWSVGGRNSPLHF.

This CDR3 is CASSPRTSSSYEQYF. For the CDR3, the DNA is TGTGCCAGCAGCCCCCGGACTAGCAGCTCCTACGAGCAGTACTTC. V is TRBV9 and J is TRBJ2-7, with 8 bases aligning to TRBD2. V dropped 4 bases and J dropped 0; count of bases not matched to a gene: 6. The CDR3 loop spans 15 amino acids. Germline CDR1 reads SGDLS; CDR2 reads YYNGEE.

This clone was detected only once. The CDR3 sequence: CASSQTQGETEAFF. In nucleotides, the CDR3 is TGCGCCAGCAGCCAAACACAGGGGGAGACTGAAGCTTTCTTT. V usage is TRBV4-3 and J usage is TRBJ1-1, with 8 bases that match TRBD1. CDR1 and CDR2 from the germline V gene are LGHNA and YSLEER. This CDR3 spans 14 amino acids. V lost 2 bases, J lost 5 bases, and 4 bases stayed unmatched.

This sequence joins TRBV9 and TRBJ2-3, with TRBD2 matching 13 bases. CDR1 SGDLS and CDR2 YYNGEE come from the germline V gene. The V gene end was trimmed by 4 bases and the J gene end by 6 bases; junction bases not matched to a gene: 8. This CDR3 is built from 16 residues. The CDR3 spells CASSKRLAGGIDTQYF. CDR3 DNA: TGTGCCAGCAGCAAACGACTAGCGGGGGGCATCGATACGCAGTATTTT.

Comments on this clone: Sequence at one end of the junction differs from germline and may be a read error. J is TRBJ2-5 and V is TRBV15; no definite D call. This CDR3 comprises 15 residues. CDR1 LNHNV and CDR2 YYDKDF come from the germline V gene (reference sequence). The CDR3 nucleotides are TGTGCCACCAGCGCCCTTGATCACTTCCAAGAGAGCCAGTACTTC. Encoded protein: CATSALDHFQESQYF.

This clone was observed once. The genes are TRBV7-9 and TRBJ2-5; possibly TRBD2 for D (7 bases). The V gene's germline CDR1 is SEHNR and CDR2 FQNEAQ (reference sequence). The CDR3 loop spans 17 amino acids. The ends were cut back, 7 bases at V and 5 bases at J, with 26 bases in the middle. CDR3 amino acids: CASTNRGGAAPKETQYF. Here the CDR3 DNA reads TGTGCCAGCACCAACCGTGGGGGGGCCGCCCCCAAGGAGACCCAGTACTTC.

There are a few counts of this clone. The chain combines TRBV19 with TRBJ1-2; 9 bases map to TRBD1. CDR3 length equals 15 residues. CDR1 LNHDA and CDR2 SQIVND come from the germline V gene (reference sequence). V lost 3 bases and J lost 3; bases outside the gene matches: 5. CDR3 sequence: CASSMGDRVDYGYTF. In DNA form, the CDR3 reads TGTGCCAGTAGTATGGGGGACAGGGTCGACTATGGCTACACCTTC. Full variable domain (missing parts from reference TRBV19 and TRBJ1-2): DGGITQSPKYLFRKEGQNVTLSCEQNLNHDAMYWYRQDPGQGLRLIYYSQIVNDFQKGDIAEGYSVSREKKESFPLTVTSAQKNPTAFYLCASSMGDRVDYGYTFGSGTRLTVV.